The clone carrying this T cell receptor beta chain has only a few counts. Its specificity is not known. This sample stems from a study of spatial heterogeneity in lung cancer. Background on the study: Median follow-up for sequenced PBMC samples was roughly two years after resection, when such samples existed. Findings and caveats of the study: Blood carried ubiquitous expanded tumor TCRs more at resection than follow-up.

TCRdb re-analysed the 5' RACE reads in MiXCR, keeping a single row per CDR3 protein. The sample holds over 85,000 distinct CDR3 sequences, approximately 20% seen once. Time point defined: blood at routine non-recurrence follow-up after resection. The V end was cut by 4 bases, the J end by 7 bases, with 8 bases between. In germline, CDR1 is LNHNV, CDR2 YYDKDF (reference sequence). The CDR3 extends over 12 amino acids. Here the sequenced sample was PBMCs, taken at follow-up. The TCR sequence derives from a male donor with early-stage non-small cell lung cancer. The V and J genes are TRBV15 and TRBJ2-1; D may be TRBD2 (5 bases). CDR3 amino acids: CATSTSGNEQFF. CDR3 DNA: TGTGCCACCAGCACCAGCGGTAATGAGCAGTTCTTC.